This T cell receptor beta chain was identified during a study of blood T cell repertoires in COVID-19. Study-level background: Acute and convalescent COVID-19 samples came from the United States, Italy and Spain. T cells, B-cell-depleted T cells, or PBMCs provided the cDNA or gDNA that served as material.

From germline, CDR1 is LNHDA and CDR2 SQIVND (reference sequence). The CDR3 sequence is 15 residues long. V lost 6 bases, J lost 0 bases, and 3 bases stayed unmatched. In the source study's methods: Reference gene primers were amplified, and this amplification served to estimate nucleated cell counts. The protocol was immunoSEQ multiplex PCR, while the TCRdb copy is restricted to in-frame clones and leaves out a portion. That table supplies the V and J calls and clone size; D and trimming were determined from the DNA. Here the sample spans 290,000 or so clones, 85% being singletons. The source material was peripheral blood. The clonotype originates from a man aged 50-59 years with active or convalescent COVID-19. The gene calls are TRBV19 and TRBJ2-2; TRBD1 aligns across 8 bases. CDR3 nucleotide sequence: TGTGCCAGTAGAACGGACAGGGCGAACACCGGGGAGCTGTTTTTT. Its protein is CASRTDRANTGELFF.